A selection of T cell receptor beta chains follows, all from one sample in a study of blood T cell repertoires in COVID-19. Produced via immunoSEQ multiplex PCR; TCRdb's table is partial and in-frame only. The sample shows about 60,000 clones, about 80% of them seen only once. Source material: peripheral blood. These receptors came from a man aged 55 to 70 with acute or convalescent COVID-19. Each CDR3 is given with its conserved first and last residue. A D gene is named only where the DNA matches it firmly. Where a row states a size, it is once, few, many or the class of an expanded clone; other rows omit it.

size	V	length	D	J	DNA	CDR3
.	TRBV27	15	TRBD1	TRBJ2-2	TGTGCCAGCAGTTTCCGGACAGGGGGGACCGGGGAGCTGTTTTTT	CASSFRTGGTGELFF
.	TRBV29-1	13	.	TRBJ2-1	TGCAGCGTCACCAGGGGAAGTTCGAATGAGCAGTTCTTC	CSVTRGSSNEQFF
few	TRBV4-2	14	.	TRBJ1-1	TGTGCCAGCAGCCAAGATAGCGAGGGAAGACAAGCTTTCTTT	CASSQDSEGRQAFF
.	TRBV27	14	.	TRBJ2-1	TGTGCCAGCAGTTTTGACAGGTGGGACAATGAGCAGTTCTTC	CASSFDRWDNEQFF
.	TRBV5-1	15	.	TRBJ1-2	TGCGCCAGCAGCTTGGACCACAGGGATGCCTCTGGCTACACCTTC	CASSLDHRDASGYTF
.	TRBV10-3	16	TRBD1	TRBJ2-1	TGTGCCATCAGCCGACAGGGGGGGGCAACTGGGGATGAGCAGTTCTTC	CAISRQGGATGDEQFF
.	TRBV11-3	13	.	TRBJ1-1	TGTGCCAGCAGCTTAGAAATCGGCACTGAAGCTTTCTTT	CASSLEIGTEAFF
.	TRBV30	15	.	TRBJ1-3	TGTGCCTGGTGCCCCCAGGGAACCTCTGGAAACACCATATATTTT	CAWCPQGTSGNTIYF
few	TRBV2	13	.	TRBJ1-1	TGTGCCAGCAGAGGACAGAGGAACACTGAAGCTTTCTTT	CASRGQRNTEAFF
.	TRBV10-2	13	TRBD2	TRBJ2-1	TGCGCCAGCAGAACCGGGACTAGGGATGAGCAGTTCTTC	CASRTGTRDEQFF
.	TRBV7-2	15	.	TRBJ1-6	TGTGCCAGCAGCCCCAGACAGACCGTACCGTCACCCCTCCACTTT	CASSPRQTVPSPLHF
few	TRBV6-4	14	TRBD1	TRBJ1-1	TGTGCCAGCAGTTTCACAGGGGCCGACACTGAAGCTTTCTTT	CASSFTGADTEAFF
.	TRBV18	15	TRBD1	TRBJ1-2	TGTGCCAGCTCACGTGGACAGGGGGAAAGGGATGGCTACACCTTC	CASSRGQGERDGYTF
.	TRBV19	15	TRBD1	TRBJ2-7	TGTGCCAGTAGTATAGGCGGACAGGGCTCCTACGAGCAGTACTTC	CASSIGGQGSYEQYF
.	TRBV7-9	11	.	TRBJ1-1	TGTGCCAGCAGCTCCTCGGTCGAAGCTTTCTTT	CASSSSVEAFF
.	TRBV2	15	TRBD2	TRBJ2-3	TGTGCCAGCAGTGGGCTAGCGGGGGGGCAAGATACGCAGTATTTT	CASSGLAGGQDTQYF
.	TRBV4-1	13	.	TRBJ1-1	TGCGCCAGCAGCCCCAGGCTTTTAACTGAAGCTTTCTTT	CASSPRLLTEAFF
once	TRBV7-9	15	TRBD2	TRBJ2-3	TGTGCCAGCAGCCGACTAGCATTGGGCCCAGATACGCAGTATTTT	CASSRLALGPDTQYF
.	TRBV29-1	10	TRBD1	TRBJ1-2	TGCAGCGTCCAGGGGGATGGCTACACCTTC	CSVQGDGYTF
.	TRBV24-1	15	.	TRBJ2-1	TGTGCCACCAGTGATTACAGGGTACTTCGTGGTGAGCAGTTCTTC	CATSDYRVLRGEQFF
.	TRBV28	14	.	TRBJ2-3	TGTGCCAGCAGTTTTCGGCAAGCGACAGATACGCAGTATTTT	CASSFRQATDTQYF
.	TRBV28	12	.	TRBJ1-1	TGTGCCAGCAGAATCGACAGGTCCCGGGCTTTCTTT	CASRIDRSRAFF
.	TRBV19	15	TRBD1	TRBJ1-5	TGTGCCAGTAGTATCGAGGGGGCGGGCAATCAGCCCCAGCATTTT	CASSIEGAGNQPQHF
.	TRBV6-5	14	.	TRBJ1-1	TGTGCCAGCAGTACCCAGGGCCCTAACACTGAAGCTTTCTTT	CASSTQGPNTEAFF
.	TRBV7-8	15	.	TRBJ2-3	TGTGCCAGCAGCTTAGAGGAGACCTCCGCAGATACGCAGTATTTT	CASSLEETSADTQYF
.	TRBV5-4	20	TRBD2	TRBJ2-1	TGTGCCAGCAGCTTACCCGGGACTAGCGGGGGCGCTAGCTCCTACAATGAGCAGTTCTTC	CASSLPGTSGGASSYNEQFF
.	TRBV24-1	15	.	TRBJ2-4	TGTGCCACCAGTGAGGCCGGGTCAGCCAAAAACATTCAGTACTTC	CATSEAGSAKNIQYF
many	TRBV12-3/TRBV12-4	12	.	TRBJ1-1	TGTGCCAGCAGTTTTTCTGACACTGAAGCTTTCTTT	CASSFSDTEAFF
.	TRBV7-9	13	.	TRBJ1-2	TGTGCCAGCAGCTTTCTCGGTTTGGATGGCTACACCTTC	CASSFLGLDGYTF
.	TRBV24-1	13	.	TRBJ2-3	TGTGCCACCTCCCCTGCGGGCGCAGATACGCAGTATTTT	CATSPAGADTQYF
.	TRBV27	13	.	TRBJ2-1	TGTGCCAGCAGTTTAGGGGGGATGAATGAGCAGTTCTTC	CASSLGGMNEQFF
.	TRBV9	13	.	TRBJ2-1	TGTGCCAGCAGCTCCGGCCGTAGCGATGAGCAGTTCTTC	CASSSGRSDEQFF
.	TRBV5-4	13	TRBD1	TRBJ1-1	TGTGCCAGCCAGGGGGCTTGGGGGTCTGAAGCTTTCTTT	CASQGAWGSEAFF
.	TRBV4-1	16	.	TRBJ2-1	TGCGCCAGCAGCCACCCCGAAGGGACTCACTACAATGAGCAGTTCTTC	CASSHPEGTHYNEQFF
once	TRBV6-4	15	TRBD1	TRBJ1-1	TGTGCCAGCCAACGGACAGGGGGCCTGAACACTGAAGCTTTCTTT	CASQRTGGLNTEAFF
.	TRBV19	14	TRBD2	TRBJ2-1	TGTGCCAGTAGTATATGGGGGACTACCCTGGAGCAGTTCTTC	CASSIWGTTLEQFF
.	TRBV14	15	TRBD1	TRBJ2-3	TGTGCCAGCAGTCAACACGGACAGGGCACAGATACGCAGTATTTT	CASSQHGQGTDTQYF
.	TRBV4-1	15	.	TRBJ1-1	TGCGCCAGCAGCCACTTCAGACGGGACACCGGAGAAGCTTTCTTT	CASSHFRRDTGEAFF
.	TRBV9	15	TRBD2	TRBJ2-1	TGTGCCAGCAGCGTATCGGGACTAGCGGGCATTGAGCAGTTCTTC	CASSVSGLAGIEQFF
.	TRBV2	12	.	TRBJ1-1	TGTGCCAGCAGTGAAGATGGGGGCGAAGCTTTCTTT	CASSEDGGEAFF